Sequencing of this T cell receptor (beta chain) was carried out in a study of Ad26.COV2.S vaccination and SARS-CoV-2 variants. Study background: Into the muscle, Ad26.COV2.S was dosed once or twice, 56 days apart.

Germline V lookup: CDR1 SGHDN, CDR2 FVKESK. V was pared by 0 bases and J by 4 bases, with 6 bases of the junction left unmatched. The CDR3 runs to 16 residues. Note on this clone: The antigen remains unidentified.

Here immunoSEQ multiplex PCR was the method, and the copy in TCRdb shows in-frame clones only, minus some. The profile shows around 450,000 clones, approximately 92% of them singletons. This sample's treatment: approximately 18 received Ad26.COV2.S at low or high dose, single or two shots; 5 received placebo; per-sample allocation not given. Sampling was done on day 63 after the first vaccine or placebo injection. Study observations and caveats: Placebo recipients had lower spike-specific TCR breadth than vaccine recipients. Substantial breadth was reported for post-vaccination spike-specific CD8+ and CD4+ T cells. Analyses of TCR breadth and depth may have underestimated total T cell responses.

The source of this sequence is a person between 18 and 60 years old who received the Ad26.COV2.S COVID-19 vaccine or a placebo. The chain combines TRBV14 with TRBJ1-1; TRBD1 matches 9 bases. The input for sequencing was peripheral blood, taken in a trial of Ad26.COV2.S vaccine versus placebo. The CDR3 loop reads CASSQEVETGGTEAFF. The CDR3 region has the DNA TGTGCCAGCAGCCAAGAAGTAGAGACAGGGGGCACTGAAGCTTTCTTT.